These 30 T cell receptor beta chains originate from one sample sequenced in a study of Ad26.COV2.S vaccination and SARS-CoV-2 variants. Treatment in this sample: approximately 18 received Ad26.COV2.S at low or high dose, single or two shots; 5 received placebo; per-sample allocation not given. Samples analyzed were those drawn on day 63 after the first vaccine or placebo injection. The data were produced by immunoSEQ multiplex PCR, yet TCRdb's version contains in-frame clones alone and is incomplete. The sample lists some 250,000 clones, around 89% seen once, with around 10% in the top ten. This specimen consisted of peripheral blood, obtained in a trial of Ad26.COV2.S vaccine versus placebo. These receptor sequences come from a person between 18 and 60 years old who received the Ad26.COV2.S COVID-19 vaccine or a placebo.

The rearrangement links TRBV10-3 to TRBJ2-1; no clear D gene. CDR1 is ENHRY and CDR2 is SYGVKD in the germline V gene. The CDR3 runs to 12 residues. Trimming left V 3 bases short and J 7 bases short, with 7 bases between. The CDR3 DNA reads as TGTGCCATCAGTGAAGGCCGAAATGAGCAGTTCTTC. Its protein product is CAISEGRNEQFF.

The rearrangement links TRBV29-1 to TRBJ2-1; 7 nucleotides line up with TRBD2. Per germline, CDR1 SQVTM and CDR2 ANQGSEA. The junction had 12 bases not matched to a gene; V was cut back by 4 bases and J by 3 bases. The CDR3 has 16 residues. CDR3 loop: CSVGPSVGDYYNEQFF. The CDR3, as DNA: TGCAGCGTTGGGCCCTCGGTGGGGGACTACTACAATGAGCAGTTCTTC.

The chain combines TRBV27 with TRBJ2-3; 11 bases fit TRBD2. Germline V gene sequence: CDR1 MNHEY, CDR2 SMNVEV (reference sequence). Trimming cost V 3 bases and J 1 base; bases outside gene matches: 3. This CDR3 comprises 16 residues. DNA for the CDR3: TGTGCCAGCAGTTTGCTGACTAGCGGGGGCACAGATACGCAGTATTTT. Protein: CASSLLTSGGTDTQYF.

The chain uses TRBV5-6 and TRBJ1-4; D remains ambiguous. Germline values: CDR1 SGHDT, CDR2 YYEEEE. V was clipped by 1 base and J by 8 bases, with 18 bases between them. The CDR3 is made up of 16 amino acids. The CDR3 spells CASSLFTLTGWEKLFF. The CDR3 DNA is TGTGCCAGCAGCTTGTTCACACTCACGGGGTGGGAAAAACTGTTTTTT.

V and J are TRBV6-5 and TRBJ1-2; D uncertain. The CDR3 spans 13 residues. The V end was cut by 7 bases, the J end by 4 bases, with 13 bases between. The germline V gene has CDR1 MNHEY and CDR2 SVGAGI. CDR3 residues: CASTGFPIYGYTF. The CDR3 bases are TGTGCCAGCACTGGGTTCCCTATCTATGGCTACACCTTC.

The V and J genes are TRBV27 and TRBJ2-3, with D perhaps matching TRBD1 (6 bases). Germline V gene sequence: CDR1 MNHEY, CDR2 SMNVEV (reference sequence). The ends were cut back, 6 bases at V and 2 bases at J, with 12 bases in the middle. The CDR3 consists of 14 residues. The CDR3 reads CASSSYRDTDTQYF. The CDR3 coding sequence is TGTGCCAGCAGCTCATACAGGGACACAGATACGCAGTATTTT.

This clone was seen once. The V call is TRBV15, the J call TRBJ1-1, with D unclear. The CDR3 has 14 amino acids. Deletions cut 0 bases from V and 1 base from J, with 6 bases between. From germline, CDR1 is LNHNV and CDR2 YYDKDF (reference sequence). The CDR3 region has the DNA TGTGCCACCAGCAGAGATAAAGGGAACACTGAAGCTTTCTTT. The encoded protein is CATSRDKGNTEAFF. Full variable domain (rest looked up from reference TRBV15 and TRBJ1-1): DAMVIQNPRYQVTQFGKPVTLSCSQTLNHNVMYWYQQKSSQAPKLLFHYYDKDFNNEADTPDNFQSRRPNTSFCFLDIRSPGLGDTAMYLCATSRDKGNTEAFFGQGTRLTVV.

The rearrangement joins TRBV6-5 to TRBJ2-7; 9 positions agree with TRBD2. The CDR3 is made up of 15 amino acids. V lost 8 bases to trimming and J lost 0 bases; unmatched junction nucleotides: 8. Germline V gene data show CDR1 as MNHEY and CDR2 as SVGAGI. CDR3 sequence (DNA): TGTGCCAGCGAGACACAGCGGGGGGCCTCCTACGAGCAGTACTTC. Translation gives CASETQRGASYEQYF.

V and J are TRBV5-1 and TRBJ2-3, with D uncertain. Germline assignment: CDR1 SGHRS and CDR2 YFSETQ. The CDR3 consists of 16 residues. Trimming pared 4 bases from V and 0 bases from J, leaving 15 bases between. The DNA of the CDR3 is TGCGCCAGCAGCGAACAGCTTCCGACTAGCACAGATACGCAGTATTTT. Its translation: CASSEQLPTSTDTQYF.

The V and J genes are TRBV5-1 and TRBJ2-7; D perhaps matches TRBD2 (6 bases). The length of the CDR3 is 15 residues. The V gene lost 4 bases and the J gene lost 5 bases, with 19 bases spanning the gap. CDR1 SGHRS and CDR2 YFSETQ come from the germline V gene. CDR3 amino acids: CASSPATRDVHEQYF. In nucleotides, the CDR3 is TGCGCCAGCAGCCCGGCGACTAGGGATGTTCACGAGCAGTACTTC. The full variable domain, rest sourced from reference TRBV5-1 and TRBJ2-7, is KAGVTQTPRYLIKTRGQQVTLSCSPISGHRSVSWYQQTPGQGLQFLFEYFSETQRNKGNFPGRFSGRQFSNSRSEMNVSTLELGDSALYLCASSPATRDVHEQYFGPGTRLTVT.

This chain connects TRBV3-1 (or the pseudogene TRBV3-2) to TRBJ2-7; 8 bases agree with TRBD1. CDR1 is LGHDT, CDR2 YNNKEL, per germline (reference sequence). The J segment lost 4 bases and the V segment lost 2 bases, leaving 13 bases of the junction unmatched. The length of the CDR3 is 17 residues. DNA for the CDR3: TGTGCCAGCAGCCAACTCTCCCTCGGGACAGGTCAGTACGAGCAGTACTTC. Its translation is CASSQLSLGTGQYEQYF.

The gene calls are TRBV29-1 and TRBJ2-1, with no clear D. CDR1 and CDR2 from the germline V gene are SQVTM and ANQGSEA. V was clipped by 5 bases and J by 2 bases, with 10 bases between them. This CDR3 has 13 amino acids. CDR3: CSVSYDTYNEQFF. In DNA, the CDR3 is TGCAGCGTTTCTTATGATACCTACAATGAGCAGTTCTTC.

The CDR3: CASSLGPVRYEQYF. The CDR3 DNA is TGTGCCAGCAGTTTGGGCCCGGTACGCTACGAGCAGTACTTC. The chain carries TRBV6-5 and TRBJ2-7; no clear D. The CDR3 extends over 14 amino acids. V lost 4 bases and J 3 bases, leaving 13 bases between the germline ends. The germline CDR1 and CDR2 sequences are MNHEY and SVGAGI.

The chain joins TRBV18 to TRBJ2-1, with 8 bases lining up with TRBD2. Germline lookup yields CDR1 KGHSH and CDR2 LQKENI. The CDR3 has 15 residues. V lost 3 bases, J lost 7 bases, and 8 bases stayed unmatched. The CDR3 reads CASSPLGGVVNEQFF. The CDR3 DNA sequence: TGTGCCAGCTCACCCCTCGGGGGGGTCGTAAATGAGCAGTTCTTC.

The V and J genes are TRBV6-5 and TRBJ1-2, with D perhaps matching TRBD1 (5 bases). This CDR3 contains 10 residues. The V and J ends lost 11 bases and 5 bases respectively, with 9 bases between them. Germline V gene lookup returns CDR1 MNHEY and CDR2 SVGAGI. In DNA form, the CDR3 reads TGTGCCGGCGGGGCGTATGGCTACACCTTC. As protein: CAGGAYGYTF.

The chain carries TRBV18 and TRBJ2-3; 9 positions agree with TRBD2. V shed 5 bases and J 0 bases; nucleotides not matched to a gene: 6. Germline-derived CDR1 and CDR2 are KGHSH and LQKENI. The CDR3 is 16 residues long. The CDR3 DNA reads as TGTGCCAGCTCATCACTAGCGGGTCTTAGCACAGATACGCAGTATTTT. Encoded protein: CASSSLAGLSTDTQYF.

CDR3 sequence (DNA): TGTGCCAGCAGTTACAGACAGGGGGCCGTAACCTACGAGCAGTACTTC. Translation: CASSYRQGAVTYEQYF. The V gene is TRBV6-2 or TRBV6-3, the J gene TRBJ2-7; TRBD1 matches 10 bases. Germline V CDR1 and CDR2: MNHEY, SVGEGT. The CDR3 totals 16 residues. V was clipped by 2 bases and J by 2 bases; unmatched bases: 6.

This chain joins TRBV6-5 and TRBJ2-7; possibly TRBD1 for D (7 bases). The CDR3 totals 16 residues. Germline V gives CDR1 MNHEY, CDR2 SVGAGI. Trimming removed 6 bases from V and 5 bases from J, with 23 bases in between. The CDR3 DNA follows: TGTGCCAGCAGCTACCTGGAGGCAGGGGGGATAGACGAGCAGTACTTC. Its translation is CASSYLEAGGIDEQYF.

In its sample, this clone was seen once. The chain recombines TRBV24-1 with TRBJ1-6; possibly TRBD1 for D (5 bases). This CDR3 has 15 amino acids. V lost 0 bases to trimming and J lost 8 bases, with 10 bases between them. From germline, CDR1 is KGHDR and CDR2 SFDVKD. The CDR3 DNA follows: TGTGCCACCAGTGATTTGGCCAGGGAAGATTCACCCCTCCACTTT. It specifies CATSDLAREDSPLHF.

The rearrangement uses TRBV5-1 and TRBJ2-3; D not resolved. V was cut by 5 bases and J by 2 bases, with 9 bases left in between. From germline, CDR1 is SGHRS and CDR2 YFSETQ. The CDR3 is 13 residues long. CDR3 coding DNA: TGCGCCAGCAGGATAGGCCACACAGATACGCAGTATTTT. Protein sequence: CASRIGHTDTQYF.

V and J are TRBV20-1 and TRBJ2-7; either TRBD1 or TRBD2 may fit D (5 bases each). Germline V gene sequence: CDR1 DFQATT, CDR2 SNEGSKA (reference sequence). The CDR3 contains 11 residues. V gave up 6 bases and J gave up 7 bases, with 13 bases separating them. The CDR3 DNA sequence: TGCAGTGCCCCGGGGCCCTGGGAGCAGTACTTC. Encoded protein: CSAPGPWEQYF.

This chain connects TRBV7-9 to TRBJ1-3; D is perhaps TRBD1 (5 bases). The CDR3 is 15 residues long. Between the trimmed V and J ends, which lost 0 bases and 6 bases, there was a span of 12 bases. Germline V gene lookup returns CDR1 SEHNR and CDR2 FQNEAQ (reference sequence). The CDR3 protein is CASSLAGDSENTIYF. CDR3 bases: TGTGCCAGCAGCTTAGCAGGGGACTCAGAAAACACCATATATTTT.

V gene TRBV12-3 or TRBV12-4 combines with J gene TRBJ1-6; possible D gene TRBD1, 6 bases. V lost 4 bases and J lost 7, with 8 bases in between. The CDR3 has 13 amino acids. CDR3 nucleotides: TGTGCCAGCAGTTACAGGGTAAATTCACCCCTCCACTTT. Translated, it gives CASSYRVNSPLHF.

The chain carries TRBV6-5 and TRBJ2-2; D possibly corresponds to TRBD2 (6 bases). Deletions cut 0 bases from V and 4 bases from J, with 9 bases between. Germline lookup yields CDR1 MNHEY and CDR2 SVGAGI. CDR3 length equals 15 residues. This CDR3 reads CASSYSRGGTGELFF. The CDR3 DNA reads TGTGCCAGCAGTTACTCGAGGGGAGGCACCGGGGAGCTGTTTTTT.

The chain carries TRBV19 and TRBJ1-4; D gene unclear. Trimming cost V 4 bases and J 7 bases, with 19 bases left between them. Germline lookup yields CDR1 LNHDA and CDR2 SQIVND (reference sequence). The CDR3 runs to 16 residues. In DNA form, the CDR3 reads TGTGCCAGTAGTAGTCCCCCAAGGGCCCGGGGTGAAAAACTGTTTTTT. This gives the protein CASSSPPRARGEKLFF.

The CDR3: CASSSFLGDEQFF. In DNA, the CDR3 is TGTGCCAGCAGTTCTTTTTTAGGAGATGAGCAGTTCTTC. V usage is TRBV28 and J usage is TRBJ2-1; D not certain. CDR3 length: 13 residues. Germline V gene data show CDR1 as MDHEN and CDR2 as SYDVKM. V lost 4 bases to trimming and J lost 8 bases, with 12 bases between them.

This clone was seen once. The chain links TRBV12-2 to TRBJ2-7; the table calls TRBD1, which could not be checked here. TRBV12-2 has pseudogene status. This CDR3 spans 14 amino acids. DNA for the CDR3: TGTGCATCTAAGACAGGGGGAGCGGGAAACGAGCAGTACTTC. It specifies CASKTGGAGNEQYF.

The chain couples TRBV6-6 to TRBJ1-5; D is uncertain. V shed 6 bases and J shed 4 bases, with 13 bases lying between them. CDR1 and CDR2 from the germline V gene are MNHNY and SVGAGI (reference sequence). This CDR3 is built from 14 residues. For the CDR3, the DNA is TGTGCCAGCAGCCTAGACGGTAAAAATCAGCCCCAGCATTTT. Residues: CASSLDGKNQPQHF.

J is TRBJ2-1 and V is TRBV27; 14 bases are a match to TRBD2. This CDR3 is built from 16 residues. Trimming took 6 bases from V and 7 from J; bases not matched to a gene: 8. Germline V gene sequence: CDR1 MNHEY, CDR2 SMNVEV (reference sequence). Here the CDR3 DNA reads TGTGCCAGCAGGCGAGCCGGGACTAGCGGGAGAAATGAGCAGTTCTTC. Its protein product is CASRRAGTSGRNEQFF.

The gene calls are TRBV19 and TRBJ2-3; D may correspond to TRBD1 or TRBD2 (6 bases each). Trimming cost V 4 bases and J 4 bases, with 15 bases left between them. The germline gives CDR1 LNHDA, CDR2 SQIVND (reference sequence). This CDR3 has 15 amino acids. Here the CDR3 reads CASSKGDSRPDTQYF. For the CDR3, the DNA is TGTGCCAGTAGTAAGGGGGACTCTAGACCAGATACGCAGTATTTT.